What follows are 29 T cell receptor beta chains derived from one specimen sequenced in a study of cytomegalovirus exposure and HLA in healthy donors. This table comes from immunoSEQ multiplex PCR, and its TCRdb copy is limited to in-frame clones, with some not included. Counted here are around 400,000 clones, roughly 85% occurring once; the ten biggest clones make up under 0.9%. Sequenced material: PBMCs. These receptors all come from a woman aged 18-29 years in good health and CMV-seronegative.

The CDR3 bases are TGCGCCAGCAGCTTAGCGGGGGGGCTTTTGAACATTCAGTACTTC. It specifies CASSLAGGLLNIQYF. The gene calls are TRBV4-1 and TRBJ2-4; 11 bases agree with TRBD2. Looked up from germline, CDR1 is MGHRA and CDR2 is YSYEKL. Trimming cost V 5 bases and J 7 bases; bases outside gene matches: 7. This CDR3 is built from 15 residues.

The chain combines TRBV28 with TRBJ2-1, with 14 bases identical to TRBD2. Germline V lookup: CDR1 MDHEN, CDR2 SYDVKM. There are 17 residues in the CDR3. V lost 4 bases and J lost 10; bases outside the gene matches: 12. The DNA of the CDR3 is TGTGCCAGCAGTTCCGGACTAGCGGGGGGTTACCCGGGGGAGCAGTTCTTC. It encodes CASSSGLAGGYPGEQFF.

The rearrangement joins TRBV13 to TRBJ2-7, with 7 bases aligning to TRBD1. This CDR3 comprises 13 residues. The V gene's germline CDR1 is PRHDT and CDR2 FYEKMQ (reference sequence). Losses at the gene ends were 5 bases for V and 6 bases for J; bases not matched to a gene: 7. CDR3 coding DNA: TGTGCCAGCAGCCCCCGACAGGGATCCGAGCAGTACTTC. Amino acid sequence: CASSPRQGSEQYF.

The J gene is TRBJ2-2, the V gene TRBV5-1, with 10 bases that match TRBD2. Germline trimming cut 0 bases from V and 6 bases from J; bases unmatched to any gene: 8. The germline gives CDR1 SGHRS, CDR2 YFSETQ. The CDR3 covers 17 residues. The CDR3 loop reads CASSLGGTSAIPGELFF. The CDR3 DNA is TGCGCCAGCAGCTTGGGGGGGACTAGCGCAATTCCCGGGGAGCTGTTTTTT.

The V call is TRBV5-6, the J call TRBJ2-5, with 9 bases fitting TRBD1. The CDR3 runs 14 residues. Germline V gene data show CDR1 as SGHDT and CDR2 as YYEEEE. Germline trimming cut 2 bases from V and 5 bases from J; bases unmatched to any gene: 4. CDR3 nucleotide sequence: TGTGCCAGCAGCTTTGGGACAGGGCGGGAGACCCAGTACTTC. Translation: CASSFGTGRETQYF.

V and J are TRBV6-6 and TRBJ2-5; 8 bases fit TRBD2. The CDR3 has 14 amino acids. In germline, CDR1 is MNHNY, CDR2 SVGAGI (reference sequence). V lost 8 bases, J lost 4 bases, and 9 bases stayed unmatched. CDR3 in amino acids: CASRSGGARETQYF. The CDR3 DNA follows: TGTGCCAGCCGCTCGGGGGGGGCCAGAGAGACCCAGTACTTC.

V is TRBV6-5 and J is TRBJ2-7, with D maybe TRBD2 (5 bases). Trimming took 6 bases from V and 2 from J, leaving 11 bases between them. The V gene's germline CDR1 is MNHEY and CDR2 SVGAGI. CDR3 length: 13 residues. The CDR3 DNA follows: TGTGCCAGCAGACCCCGAGGGACCTACGAGCAGTACTTC. Amino acid sequence: CASRPRGTYEQYF.

About this clone itself: One junction end does not reproduce the germline sequence, and a read error may be involved. The chain has TRBV7-8 and TRBJ1-4; a weak D match, TRBD1 (6 bases). Germline V gives CDR1 SGHVS, CDR2 FQNEAQ. The CDR3 extends over 14 amino acids. CDR3 residues: CASSLAGVDEKLFF. The CDR3 nucleotides read TGTGCCAGCAGTTTAGCAGGGGTGGATGAAAAACTGTTTTTT.

The genes are TRBV5-6 and TRBJ2-7, with no clear D. CDR1 is SGHDT and CDR2 is YYEEEE in the germline V gene. CDR3 length equals 12 residues. V was pared by 0 bases and J by 7 bases, with 8 bases between. The CDR3 nucleotides read TGTGCCAGCAGCTTGGCACCAGGAGAGCAGTACTTC. Translated: CASSLAPGEQYF.

This chain connects TRBV5-1 to TRBJ2-2; possible D gene TRBD2, 5 bases. CDR1 is SGHRS and CDR2 is YFSETQ in the germline V gene. This CDR3 has 11 amino acids. V was clipped by 8 bases and J by 6 bases, with 8 bases between them. Here the CDR3 reads CASEEAGELFF. In nucleotides, the CDR3 is TGCGCCAGTGAGGAGGCCGGGGAGCTGTTTTTT.

Comments on this clone: Other DNA sequences in the sample encode the same CDR3. The V and J genes are TRBV7-9 and TRBJ2-7, with 7 bases that match TRBD1. The germline CDR1 and CDR2 sequences are SEHNR and FQNEAQ (reference sequence). This CDR3 is 13 amino acids long. V was pared by 5 bases and J by 3 bases, with 4 bases of the junction left unmatched. The CDR3 nucleotides read TGTGCCAGCAGCCGCCGGGACAGCTACGAGCAGTACTTC. The encoded protein is CASSRRDSYEQYF.

This chain uses TRBV7-3 with TRBJ2-3, with no clear D. This CDR3 region has 13 residues. Germline assignment: CDR1 SGHTA and CDR2 FQGTGA. V was trimmed by 2 bases and J by 2 bases, leaving 5 bases between them. CDR3 amino acids: CASSLGITDTQYF. CDR3 bases: TGTGCCAGCAGCTTAGGCATCACAGATACGCAGTATTTT.

The V call is TRBV13, the J call TRBJ2-3, with 11 bases identical to TRBD2. Germline V gene lookup returns CDR1 PRHDT and CDR2 FYEKMQ (reference sequence). Germline trimming cut 1 base from V and 3 bases from J; bases unmatched to any gene: 6. This CDR3 has 17 amino acids. The CDR3 protein is CASSLETSGSITDTQYF. The DNA for the CDR3 is TGTGCCAGCAGCTTAGAAACTAGCGGGAGTATTACAGATACGCAGTATTTT.

The chain combines TRBV28 with TRBJ2-1; 11 nucleotides agree with TRBD2. The CDR3 totals 16 residues. Trimming at V came to 2 bases and at J to 10 bases, leaving 10 bases not matched to a gene. Germline V CDR1 and CDR2: MDHEN, SYDVKM. In nucleotides, the CDR3 is TGTGCCAGCAGTTTACGACTAGCGGGGCCGCATACGGAGCAGTTCTTC. Its translation is CASSLRLAGPHTEQFF. The full variable domain, its missing parts supplied by reference TRBV28 and TRBJ2-1, is DVKVTQSSRYLVKRTGEKVFLECVQDMDHENMFWYRQDPGLGLRLIYFSYDVKMKEKGDIPEGYSVSREKKERFSLILESASTNQTSMYLCASSLRLAGPHTEQFFGPGTRLTVL.

The chain couples TRBV28 to TRBJ1-3; D possibly corresponds to TRBD1 (5 bases). The CDR3 sequence is 14 residues long. The V gene's germline CDR1 is MDHEN and CDR2 SYDVKM. Trimming removed 6 bases from V and 3 bases from J, with 12 bases in between. CDR3 amino acids: CASRRGAVGNTIYF. CDR3 nucleotide sequence: TGTGCCAGCAGAAGGGGCGCGGTTGGAAACACCATATATTTT.

The chain employs TRBV30 and TRBJ1-3; D gene ambiguous. The ends were cut back, 0 bases at V and 4 bases at J, with 10 bases in the middle. Germline V gene data show CDR1 as GTSNPN and CDR2 as SVGIG (reference sequence). The CDR3 is made up of 14 amino acids. The CDR3 spells CAWSVNIPGNTIYF. CDR3 sequence (DNA): TGTGCCTGGAGTGTAAATATCCCGGGAAACACCATATATTTT.

This rearrangement joins TRBV2 to TRBJ2-5; D unclear. Germline-derived CDR1 and CDR2 are SNHLY and FYNNEI. V dropped 2 bases and J dropped 9 bases, with 7 bases sitting between them. This CDR3 region has 11 residues. CDR3 loop: CASSETPSQYF. The CDR3, as DNA: TGTGCCAGCAGTGAAACACCATCCCAGTACTTC.

The chain links TRBV5-1 to TRBJ1-1; D perhaps matches TRBD1 (6 bases). The CDR3 runs to 15 residues. The V end lost 3 bases, the J end lost 1 base, and 13 bases lay between the germline ends. Germline V CDR1 and CDR2: SGHRS, YFSETQ. The CDR3 here is CASSWTGTPNTEAFF. DNA for the CDR3: TGCGCCAGCAGCTGGACCGGGACACCGAACACTGAAGCTTTCTTT.

This clone appeared once. This rearrangement joins TRBV10-3 to TRBJ2-7, with D possibly TRBD2 on 5 matching bases. This CDR3 spans 13 amino acids. Germline V gene lookup returns CDR1 ENHRY and CDR2 SYGVKD. The ends were cut back, 0 bases at V and 5 bases at J, with 8 bases in the middle. In DNA form, the CDR3 reads TGTGCCATCAGTGAGTCGAGAGGGAACGAGCAGTACTTC. This gives the protein CAISESRGNEQYF.

CDR3 bases: TGTGCCAGCAGCTCAAACAGGGGTCCTTTCCATGAGCAGTTCTTC. Amino acid sequence: CASSSNRGPFHEQFF. V usage is TRBV7-9 and J usage is TRBJ2-1; 7 bases map to TRBD1. The germline V gene has CDR1 SEHNR and CDR2 FQNEAQ (reference sequence). J was trimmed by 8 bases and V by 4 bases; bases with no gene match: 11. The CDR3 length is 15 residues.

The V gene is TRBV19, the J gene TRBJ2-5; a weak D match, TRBD1 (7 bases). Germline CDR1 LNHDA, CDR2 SQIVND (reference sequence). With 5 bases removed from V and 5 bases from J, the gap between germline ends came to 12 bases. This CDR3 region has 13 residues. The CDR3 protein is CASSQQGRETQYF. DNA for the CDR3: TGTGCCAGTAGTCAACAGGGGAGGGAGACCCAGTACTTC.

The V and J genes are TRBV9 and TRBJ1-5, with a weak D call TRBD1 (6 bases). Trimming took 4 bases from V and 9 from J, leaving 14 bases between them. This CDR3 comprises 13 residues. CDR1 is SGDLS and CDR2 is YYNGEE in the germline V gene. The CDR3 coding sequence is TGTGCCAGCAGCTTTAGACAGGTCGGGCCCCAGCATTTT. Residues: CASSFRQVGPQHF.

To note about this clone: Other DNA sequences in this sample translate to the same CDR3. This chain joins TRBV18 and TRBJ2-1; 7 bases are shared with TRBD1. The CDR3 has 15 amino acids. V lost 2 bases to trimming and J lost 3 bases; unmatched junction nucleotides: 4. Germline V CDR1 and CDR2: KGHSH, LQKENI. The CDR3 nucleotides are TGTGCCAGCTCACCATCCGGGACAGTCTACAATGAGCAGTTCTTC. It yields the protein CASSPSGTVYNEQFF.

CDR3 in DNA: TGCGCCAGCAGCTTGGCCAGCGGGGGGCCCTCCTACGAGCAGTACTTC. Encoded protein: CASSLASGGPSYEQYF. The chain carries TRBV5-1 and TRBJ2-7; TRBD2 agrees at 9 bases. The CDR3 totals 16 residues. Trimming took 0 bases from V and 0 from J; bases not matched to a gene: 4. CDR1 and CDR2 (germline): SGHRS, YFSETQ.

This clone was detected ten times or more. The rearrangement joins TRBV27 to TRBJ2-1; TRBD1 is a possible D gene (5 bases). The CDR3 length is 15 residues. Germline CDR1 reads MNHEY; CDR2 reads SMNVEV (reference sequence). Deletions cut 3 bases from V and 3 bases from J, with 12 bases between. In DNA form, the CDR3 reads TGTGCCAGCAGTTTTCGGGCAGGGAACTACAATGAGCAGTTCTTC. It encodes CASSFRAGNYNEQFF.

The rearrangement uses TRBV5-5 and TRBJ1-2, with TRBD1 identical over 7 bases. CDR1 is SGHKS, CDR2 YYEKEE, per germline (reference sequence). V was pared by 0 bases and J by 4 bases, with 6 bases of the junction left unmatched. The CDR3 covers 15 residues. The CDR3 loop is CASSLAPGGAYGYTF. In nucleotides, the CDR3 is TGTGCCAGCAGCTTGGCCCCAGGGGGAGCCTATGGCTACACCTTC.

The rearrangement uses TRBV15 and TRBJ2-3; D unresolved. Germline V gene lookup returns CDR1 LNHNV and CDR2 YYDKDF (reference sequence). The V and J ends lost 4 bases and 6 bases respectively, with 11 bases between them. This CDR3 has 13 amino acids. The CDR3, as DNA: TGTGCCACCAGCACACCCCGGCGGGATACGCAGTATTTT. Amino acids: CATSTPRRDTQYF.

The chain recombines TRBV27 with TRBJ2-1; D uncertain. The V gene's germline CDR1 is MNHEY and CDR2 SMNVEV (reference sequence). The CDR3 has 15 amino acids. Between the trimmed V and J ends, which lost 4 bases and 2 bases, there was a span of 12 bases. CDR3 bases: TGTGCCAGCAGTTCAGTCCCTGAAACCTACAATGAGCAGTTCTTC. Its protein is CASSSVPETYNEQFF.

The J gene is TRBJ2-1, the V gene TRBV29-1; perhaps TRBD2 as D (5 bases). The V end lost 4 bases, the J end lost 4 bases, and 11 bases lay between the germline ends. The CDR3 consists of 13 residues. The germline V gene has CDR1 SQVTM and CDR2 ANQGSEA. CDR3: CSVAGGAYNEQFF. CDR3 sequence (DNA): TGCAGCGTTGCCGGAGGAGCTTACAATGAGCAGTTCTTC.